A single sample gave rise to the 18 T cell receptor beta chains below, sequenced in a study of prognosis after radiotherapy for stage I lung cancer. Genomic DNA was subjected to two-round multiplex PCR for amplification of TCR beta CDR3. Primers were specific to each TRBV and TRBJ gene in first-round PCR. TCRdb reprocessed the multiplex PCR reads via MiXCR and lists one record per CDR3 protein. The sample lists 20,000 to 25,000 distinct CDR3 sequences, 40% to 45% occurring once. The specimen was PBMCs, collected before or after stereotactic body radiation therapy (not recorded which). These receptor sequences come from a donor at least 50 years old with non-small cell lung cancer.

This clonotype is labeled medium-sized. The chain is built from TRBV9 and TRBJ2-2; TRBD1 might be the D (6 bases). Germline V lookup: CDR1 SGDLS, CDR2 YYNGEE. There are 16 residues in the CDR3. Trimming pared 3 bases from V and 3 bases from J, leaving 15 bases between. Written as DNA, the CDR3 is TGTGCCAGCAGCGGGAACAGGGTTTTGGACACCGGGGAGCTGTTTTTT. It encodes CASSGNRVLDTGELFF.

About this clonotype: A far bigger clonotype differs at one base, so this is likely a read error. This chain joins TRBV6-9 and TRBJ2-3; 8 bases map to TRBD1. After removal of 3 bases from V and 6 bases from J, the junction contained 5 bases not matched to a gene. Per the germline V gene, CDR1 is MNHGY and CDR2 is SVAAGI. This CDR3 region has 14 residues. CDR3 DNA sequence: TGTGCCAGCAGTTACAGGGGGCTAGGTGATACGCAGTATTTT. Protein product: CASSYRGLGDTQYF.

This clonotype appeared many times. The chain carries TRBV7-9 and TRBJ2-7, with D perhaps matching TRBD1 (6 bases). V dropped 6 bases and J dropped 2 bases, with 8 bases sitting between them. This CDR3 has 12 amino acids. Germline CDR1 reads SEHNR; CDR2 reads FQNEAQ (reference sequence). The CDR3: CASSYRAYEQYF. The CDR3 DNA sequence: TGTGCCAGCAGTTACAGGGCCTACGAGCAGTACTTC.

The DNA of the CDR3 is TGTGCCAGCAGTCACACAGGGAGCAATCAGCCCCAGCATTTT. This encodes CASSHTGSNQPQHF. The gene calls are TRBV6-7 and TRBJ1-5; possible D gene TRBD1, 6 bases. TRBV6-7 is an open reading frame whose function is uncertain. The CDR3 has 14 amino acids. V was trimmed by 5 bases and J by 1 base, leaving 9 bases between them.

CDR3 in DNA: TGTGCCAGTAGTATATCTAGCGGGATTCCCTACGAGCAGTACTTC. Its protein product is CASSISSGIPYEQYF. V is TRBV19 and J is TRBJ2-7, with 9 bases aligning to TRBD2. This CDR3 has 15 amino acids. Germline V gene lookup returns CDR1 LNHDA and CDR2 SQIVND (reference sequence). The junction had 4 bases not matched to a gene; V was cut back by 2 bases and J by 2 bases.

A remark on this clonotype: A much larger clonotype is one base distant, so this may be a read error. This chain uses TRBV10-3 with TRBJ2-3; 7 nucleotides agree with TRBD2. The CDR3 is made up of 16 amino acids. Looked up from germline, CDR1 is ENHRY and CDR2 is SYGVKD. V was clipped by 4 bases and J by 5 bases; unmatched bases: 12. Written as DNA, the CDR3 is TGTGCCATCAGTGGAGGGCTAGCGGTAGTGGAAGATACGCAGTATTTT. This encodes CAISGGLAVVEDTQYF.

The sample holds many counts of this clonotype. CDR3 amino acids: CASRYDRGADPYNEQFF. DNA for the CDR3: TGTGCCAGCAGGTATGACAGGGGAGCCGACCCCTACAATGAGCAGTTCTTC. The chain couples TRBV7-9 to TRBJ2-1; the match to TRBD1 covers 8 bases. The germline CDR1 and CDR2 sequences are SEHNR and FQNEAQ (reference sequence). This CDR3 is 17 amino acids long. V shed 6 bases, J shed 2 bases, and the junction held 12 bases outside the gene matches.

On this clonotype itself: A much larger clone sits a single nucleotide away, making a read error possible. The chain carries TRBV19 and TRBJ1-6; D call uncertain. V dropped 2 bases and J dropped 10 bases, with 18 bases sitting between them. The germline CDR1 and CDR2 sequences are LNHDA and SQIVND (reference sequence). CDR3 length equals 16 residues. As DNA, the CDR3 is TGTGCCAGTAGTATAAGATGTCAGGCAGGTCCCTCACCCCTCCACTTT. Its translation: CASSIRCQAGPSPLHF.

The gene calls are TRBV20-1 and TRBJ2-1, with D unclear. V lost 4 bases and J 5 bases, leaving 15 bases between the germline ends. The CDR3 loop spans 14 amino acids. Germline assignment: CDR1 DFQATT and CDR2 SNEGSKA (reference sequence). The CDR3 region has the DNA TGCAGTGCTAAAGTTCGAGGTCTTAACAATGAGCAGTTCTTC. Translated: CSAKVRGLNNEQFF.

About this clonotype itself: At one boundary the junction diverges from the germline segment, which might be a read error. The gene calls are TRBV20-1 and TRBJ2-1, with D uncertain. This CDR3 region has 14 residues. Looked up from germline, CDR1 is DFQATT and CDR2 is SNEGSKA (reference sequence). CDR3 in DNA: TGTATTGCCAACCCCTCTGGCTACCACAATGAGCAGTTCTTC. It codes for CIANPSGYHNEQFF.

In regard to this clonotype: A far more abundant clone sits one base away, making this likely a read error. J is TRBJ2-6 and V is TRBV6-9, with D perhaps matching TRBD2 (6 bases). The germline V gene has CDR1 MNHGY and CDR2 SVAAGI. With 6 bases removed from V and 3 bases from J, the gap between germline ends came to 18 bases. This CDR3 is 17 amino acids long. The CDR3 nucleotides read TGTGCCAGCAGCGCTAGACTAGTCTCCGTTGGGGCCAACGTCCTGACTTTC. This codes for CASSARLVSVGANVLTF.

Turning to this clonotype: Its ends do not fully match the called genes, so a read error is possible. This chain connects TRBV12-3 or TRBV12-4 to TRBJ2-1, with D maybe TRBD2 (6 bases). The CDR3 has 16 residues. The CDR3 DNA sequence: TGTGCCAGCGGGGATCGGGGGAGGAGCTCCTACGATGAGCAGTTCTTC. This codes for CASGDRGRSSYDEQFF.

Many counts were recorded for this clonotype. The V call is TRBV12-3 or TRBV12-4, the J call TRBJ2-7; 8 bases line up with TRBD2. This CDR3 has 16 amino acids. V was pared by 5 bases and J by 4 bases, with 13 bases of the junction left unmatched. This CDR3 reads CASSAPYTSGSYEQYF. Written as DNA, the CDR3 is TGTGCCAGCAGTGCACCTTATACGAGCGGGAGTTACGAGCAGTACTTC.

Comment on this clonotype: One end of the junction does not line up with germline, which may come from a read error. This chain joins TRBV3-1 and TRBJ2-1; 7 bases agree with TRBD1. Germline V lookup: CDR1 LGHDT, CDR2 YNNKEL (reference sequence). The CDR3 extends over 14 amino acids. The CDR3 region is CASRQDRAYNEQFF. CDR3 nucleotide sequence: TGTGCCAGCAGACAAGACAGGGCCTACAATGAGCAGTTCTTC.

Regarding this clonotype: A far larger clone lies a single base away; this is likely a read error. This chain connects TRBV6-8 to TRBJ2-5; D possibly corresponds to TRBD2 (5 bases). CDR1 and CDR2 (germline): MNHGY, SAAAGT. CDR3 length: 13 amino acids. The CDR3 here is CASSRANRETHYF. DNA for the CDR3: TGTGCCAGCTCCCGGGCTAATAGGGAGACCCATTACTTC.

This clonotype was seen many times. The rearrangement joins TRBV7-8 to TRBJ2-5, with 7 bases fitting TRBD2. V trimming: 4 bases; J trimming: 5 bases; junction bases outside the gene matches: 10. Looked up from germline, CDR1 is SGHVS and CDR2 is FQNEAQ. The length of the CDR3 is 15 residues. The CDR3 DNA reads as TGTGCCAGCAGCTCTCCCCCGGGAGGTGGGGAGACCCAGTACTTC. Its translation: CASSSPPGGGETQYF.

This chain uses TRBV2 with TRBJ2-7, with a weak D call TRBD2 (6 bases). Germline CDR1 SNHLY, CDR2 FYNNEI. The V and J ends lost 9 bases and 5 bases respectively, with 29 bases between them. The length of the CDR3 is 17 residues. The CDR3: CARGGNRADAAIDEQYF. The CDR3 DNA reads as TGTGCCAGAGGCGGGAATCGGGCAGACGCAGCAATTGACGAGCAGTACTTC. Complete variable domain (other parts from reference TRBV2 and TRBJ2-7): EPEVTQTPSHQVTQMGQEVILRCVPISNHLYFYWYRQILGQKVEFLVSFYNNEISEKSEIFDDQFSVERPDGSNFTLKIRSTKLEDSAMYFCARGGNRADAAIDEQYFGPGTRLTVT.

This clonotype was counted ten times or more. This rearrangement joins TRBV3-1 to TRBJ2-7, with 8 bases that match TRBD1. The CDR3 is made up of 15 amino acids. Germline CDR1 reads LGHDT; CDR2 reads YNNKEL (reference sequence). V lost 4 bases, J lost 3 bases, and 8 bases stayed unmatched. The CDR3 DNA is TGTGCCAGCAGCCGCAGAGCACAGGGGGGCTACGAGCAGTACTTC. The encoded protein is CASSRRAQGGYEQYF.